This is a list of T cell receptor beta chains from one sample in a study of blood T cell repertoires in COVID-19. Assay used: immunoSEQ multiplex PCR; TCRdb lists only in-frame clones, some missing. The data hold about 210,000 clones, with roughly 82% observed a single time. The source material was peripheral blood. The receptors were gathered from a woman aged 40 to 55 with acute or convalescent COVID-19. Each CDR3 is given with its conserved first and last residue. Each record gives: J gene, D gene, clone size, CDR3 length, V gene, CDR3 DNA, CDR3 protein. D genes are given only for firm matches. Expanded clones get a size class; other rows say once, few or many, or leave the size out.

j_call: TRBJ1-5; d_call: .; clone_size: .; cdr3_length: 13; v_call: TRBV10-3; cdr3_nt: TGTGCCATCAAAGAGGGTCAAAATCAGCCCCAGCATTTT; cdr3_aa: CAIKEGQNQPQHF
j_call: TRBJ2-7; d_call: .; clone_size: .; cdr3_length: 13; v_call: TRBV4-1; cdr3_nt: TGCGCCAGCAGCCAAATAATTTCCTACGAGCAGTACTTC; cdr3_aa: CASSQIISYEQYF
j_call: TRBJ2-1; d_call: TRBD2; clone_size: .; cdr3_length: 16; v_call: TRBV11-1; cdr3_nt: TGTGCCAGCAGCTTGTTACTAGCGGGGGGCCACAATGAGCAGTTCTTC; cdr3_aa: CASSLLLAGGHNEQFF
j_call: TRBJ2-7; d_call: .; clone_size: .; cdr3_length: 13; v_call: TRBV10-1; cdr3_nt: TGCGCCAGCAGTGTGGGGGCTACCTACGAGCAGTACTTC; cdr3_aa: CASSVGATYEQYF
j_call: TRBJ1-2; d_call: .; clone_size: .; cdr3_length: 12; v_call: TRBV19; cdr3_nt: TGTGCCAGTAGGGCCAGAAACTATGGCTACACCTTC; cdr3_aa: CASRARNYGYTF
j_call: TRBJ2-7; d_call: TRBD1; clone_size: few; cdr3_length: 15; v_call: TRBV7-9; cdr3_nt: TGTGCCAGCAGCCCCAAGCTGGACAGGGGCTACGAGCAGTACTTC; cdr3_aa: CASSPKLDRGYEQYF
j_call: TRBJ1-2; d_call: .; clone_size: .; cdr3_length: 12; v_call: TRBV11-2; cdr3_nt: TGTGCCAGCAGCCTTCGACCCGGGGGCTACACCTTC; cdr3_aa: CASSLRPGGYTF
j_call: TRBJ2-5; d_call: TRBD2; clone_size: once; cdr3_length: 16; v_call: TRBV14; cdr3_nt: TGTGCCAGCAGCCAAACAGCGGGGGTACAGGGTGAGACCCAGTACTTC; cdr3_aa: CASSQTAGVQGETQYF
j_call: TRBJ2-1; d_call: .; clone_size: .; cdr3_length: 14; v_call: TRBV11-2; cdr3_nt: TGTGCCAGCAGCTTAGACGAGACAGGAAGAGAGCAGTTCTTC; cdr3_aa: CASSLDETGREQFF
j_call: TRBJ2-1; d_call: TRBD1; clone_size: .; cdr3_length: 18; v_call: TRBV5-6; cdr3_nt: TGTGCCAGCAGCTTGGCCTCTCGCCAGGGGGTTCATTACAATGAGCAGTTCTTC; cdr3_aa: CASSLASRQGVHYNEQFF
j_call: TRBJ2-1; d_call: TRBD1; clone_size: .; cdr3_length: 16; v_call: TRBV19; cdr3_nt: TGTGCCAGTAGAACCCAGGGGGCGTCGGTACACAATGAGCAGTTCTTC; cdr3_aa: CASRTQGASVHNEQFF
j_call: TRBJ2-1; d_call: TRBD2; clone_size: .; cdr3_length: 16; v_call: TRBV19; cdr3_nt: TGTGCCAGTAGTATAAGGTCTCTAGCGGGAGCCCATGAGCAGTTCTTC; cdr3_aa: CASSIRSLAGAHEQFF
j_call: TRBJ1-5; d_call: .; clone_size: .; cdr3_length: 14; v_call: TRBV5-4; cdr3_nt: TGTGCCAGCGGCACACAGGGTTTGGGTCAGCCCCAGCATTTT; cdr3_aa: CASGTQGLGQPQHF
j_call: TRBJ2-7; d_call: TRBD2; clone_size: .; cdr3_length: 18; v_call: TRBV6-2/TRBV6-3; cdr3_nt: TGTGCCAGCAGCGTTGGGACCGGGACTAGCGGAAGCTCCTACGAGCAGTACTTC; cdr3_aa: CASSVGTGTSGSSYEQYF
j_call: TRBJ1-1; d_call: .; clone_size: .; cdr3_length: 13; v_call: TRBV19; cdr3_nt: TGTGCCAGTAGTATCAGCAGGGGTACTGAAGCTTTCTTT; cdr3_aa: CASSISRGTEAFF
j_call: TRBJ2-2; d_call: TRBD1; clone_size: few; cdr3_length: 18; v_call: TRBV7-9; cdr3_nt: TGTGCCAGCAGCTTAACCCTTGGACAGGGGGCTAACACCGGGGAGCTGTTTTTT; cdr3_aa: CASSLTLGQGANTGELFF
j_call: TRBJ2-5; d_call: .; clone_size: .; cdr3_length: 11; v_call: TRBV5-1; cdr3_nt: TGCGCCAGCAGTGGAGGGGAGACCCAGTACTTC; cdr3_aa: CASSGGETQYF
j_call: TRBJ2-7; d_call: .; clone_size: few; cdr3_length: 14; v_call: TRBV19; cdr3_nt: TGTGCCAGTAGTATAGATCAGGGCTCCTACGAGCAGTACTTC; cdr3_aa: CASSIDQGSYEQYF
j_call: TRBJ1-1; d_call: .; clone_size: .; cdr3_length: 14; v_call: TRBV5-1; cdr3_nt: TGCGCCAGCAGCTTGAGTCAGGGATACACTGAAGCTTTCTTT; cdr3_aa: CASSLSQGYTEAFF
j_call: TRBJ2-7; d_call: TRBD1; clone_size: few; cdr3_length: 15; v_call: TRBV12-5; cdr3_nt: TGTGCTAGTGGATCGAATCGACAGGGGAGTTACGAGCAGTACTTC; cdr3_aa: CASGSNRQGSYEQYF
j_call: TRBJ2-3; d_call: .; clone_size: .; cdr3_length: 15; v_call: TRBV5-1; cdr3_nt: TGCGCCAGCAGCACCGGGACTGGCCCTCTAAATACGCAGTATTTT; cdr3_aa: CASSTGTGPLNTQYF
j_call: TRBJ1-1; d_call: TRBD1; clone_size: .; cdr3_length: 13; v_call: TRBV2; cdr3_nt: TGTGCCAGCATCGGACAGGGGCCCACTGAAGCTTTCTTT; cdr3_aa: CASIGQGPTEAFF
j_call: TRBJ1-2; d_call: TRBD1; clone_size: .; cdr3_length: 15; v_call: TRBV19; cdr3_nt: TGTGCCAGTAGTCCCCGGGACAGGCCGAACTATGGCTACACCTTC; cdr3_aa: CASSPRDRPNYGYTF